The clone carrying this T cell receptor beta chain was detected once. Antigen unknown. These data are taken from a study of T cells in localized non-small cell lung cancer. Study-wide points: Sequencing involved a lone tumor region, leaving heterogeneity possible. Uninvolved neighboring lung showed the greatest T cell clonality, exceeding tumor.

The V gene end was trimmed by 5 bases and the J gene end by 3 bases; junction bases not matched to a gene: 6. This CDR3 is built from 13 residues. Germline loops: CDR1 SQVTM, CDR2 ANQGSEA. Using immunoSEQ multiplex PCR, the repertoire was profiled, and TCRdb retains in-frame clones only, with some absent. Found here are under 55,000 clones, roughly 90% of them singletons; the top ten hold roughly a tenth. The chain uses TRBV29-1 and TRBJ1-2; 7 bases fit TRBD1. The specimen was PBMCs, collected before any cancer treatment. The receptor was derived from a woman between 35 and 70 years old with stage II lung adenocarcinoma. In nucleotides, the CDR3 is TGCAGCGTTCAGGGGGATGTCGACTATGGCTACACCTTC. Translation gives CSVQGDVDYGYTF.